Sequencing of this T cell receptor beta chain was carried out in a study of cytomegalovirus exposure and HLA in healthy donors. Germline V gives CDR1 SEHNR, CDR2 FQNEAQ (reference sequence). V shed 5 bases, J shed 0 bases, and the junction held 10 bases outside the gene matches. The CDR3 extends over 17 amino acids. Primers included in the PCR were 60 Vbeta and 13 Jbeta primers. The protocol was immunoSEQ multiplex PCR, while the TCRdb copy is restricted to in-frame clones and leaves out a portion. The table shows more than 75,000 clones, with 70% to 80% occurring only once. This clone was seen just once. The antigen is undetermined. Regarding the study as a whole: The likely origin of a cluster of highly shared sequence variants was a sequencing artifact. Later work found that TCR association rates differed between HLA loci; DRB1 had the most and HLA-C the fewest. A prior analysis recorded that most TCR beta V segments were productive about 87% or about 30% of the time.

The TCR sequence derives from a middle-aged man in good health and CMV-seropositive. The J gene is TRBJ2-3, the V gene TRBV7-9; TRBD1 matches 8 bases. The material sequenced was PBMCs. The DNA for the CDR3 is TGTGCCAGCAGCCCCGCGGGCCGACAGGGGAGCACAGATACGCAGTATTTT. Its translation: CASSPAGRQGSTDTQYF.